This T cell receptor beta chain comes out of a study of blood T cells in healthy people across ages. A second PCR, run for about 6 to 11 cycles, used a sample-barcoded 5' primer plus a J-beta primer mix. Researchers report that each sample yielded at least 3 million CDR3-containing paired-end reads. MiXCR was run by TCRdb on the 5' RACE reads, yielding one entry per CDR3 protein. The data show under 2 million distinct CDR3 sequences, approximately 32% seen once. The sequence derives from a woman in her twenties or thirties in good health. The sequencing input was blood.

DNA for the CDR3: TGTGCCAGCAGCCTATCCCCTGGCTTGCGGGAGCAGTTCTTC. It yields the protein CASSLSPGLREQFF. V and J are TRBV12-3 or TRBV12-4 and TRBJ2-1; D call uncertain. This CDR3 comprises 14 residues. The germline V and J ends were trimmed by 6 bases and 10 bases, with 19 bases remaining between them.